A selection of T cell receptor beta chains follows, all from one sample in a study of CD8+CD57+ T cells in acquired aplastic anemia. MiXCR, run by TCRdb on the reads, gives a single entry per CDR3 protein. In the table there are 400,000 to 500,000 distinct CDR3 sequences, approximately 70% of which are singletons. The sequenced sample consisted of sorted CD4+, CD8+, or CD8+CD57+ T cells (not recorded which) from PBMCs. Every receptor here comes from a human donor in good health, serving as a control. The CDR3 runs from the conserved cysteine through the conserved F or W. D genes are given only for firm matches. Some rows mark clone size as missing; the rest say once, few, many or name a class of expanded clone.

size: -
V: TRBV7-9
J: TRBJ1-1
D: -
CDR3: CASSLKGRGESKNFF
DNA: TGTGCCAGCAGCTTAAAGGGCAGGGGAGAATCGAAAAATTTCTTT

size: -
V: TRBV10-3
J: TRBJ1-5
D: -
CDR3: CASSVAGRTCQPQHF
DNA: TGTGCCAGCAGTGTAGCCGGGAGGACCTGTCAGCCCCAGCATTTT

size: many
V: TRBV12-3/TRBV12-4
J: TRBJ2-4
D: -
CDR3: CASSQTRDIQYF
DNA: TGTGCCAGCAGCCAGACTAGGGACATTCAGTACTTC

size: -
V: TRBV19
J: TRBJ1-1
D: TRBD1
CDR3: CASRTRQGREAFF
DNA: TGTGCCAGTAGGACTCGACAGGGCCGTGAAGCTTTCTTT

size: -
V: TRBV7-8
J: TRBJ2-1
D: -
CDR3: CASTPPGAGNSEQFF
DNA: TGTGCCAGCACCCCCCCGGGGGCGGGGAACTCTGAGCAGTTCTTC

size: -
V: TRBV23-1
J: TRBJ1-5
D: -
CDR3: CASSPTEMAQHF
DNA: TGCGCCAGCAGCCCAACCGAAATGGCCCAGCATTTT

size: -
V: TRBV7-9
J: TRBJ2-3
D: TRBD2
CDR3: CASSHGGSTDTQYF
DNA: TGTGCCAGCAGTCACGGGGGGAGCACAGATACGCAGTATTTT

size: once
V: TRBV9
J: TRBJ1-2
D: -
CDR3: CASSLGWRRASHYTF
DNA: TGTGCCAGCAGCCTAGGCTGGCGGCGGGCCTCCCACTACACCTTC

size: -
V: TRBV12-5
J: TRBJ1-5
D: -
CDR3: CASSEGRSQPQHF
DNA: TGTGCCAGCAGTGAGGGAAGGTCTCAGCCCCAGCATTTT

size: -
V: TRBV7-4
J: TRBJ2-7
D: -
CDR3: CASSSSLGYVQYF
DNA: TGTGCCAGCAGCTCTAGTCTTGGATACGTGCAGTACTTC

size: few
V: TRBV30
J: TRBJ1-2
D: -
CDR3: CAWSVGPGYTF
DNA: -

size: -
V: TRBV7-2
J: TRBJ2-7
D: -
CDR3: CASSFKTEAYEQYF
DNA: TGTGCCAGCAGCTTTAAGACAGAAGCCTACGAGCAGTACTTC

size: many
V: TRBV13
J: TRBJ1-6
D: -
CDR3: CASSHGFGENSPLHF
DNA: TGTGCCAGCAGCCACGGATTTGGGGAGAATTCACCCCTCCACTTT

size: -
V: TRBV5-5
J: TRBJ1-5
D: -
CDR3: CASSYSERPQHF
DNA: TGTGCCAGCAGCTATAGCGAGAGGCCCCAGCATTTT

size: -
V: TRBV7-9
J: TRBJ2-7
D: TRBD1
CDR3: CASSHSSDRPYEQYF
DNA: TGTGCCAGCAGCCACTCCTCGGACAGGCCCTACGAGCAGTACTTC

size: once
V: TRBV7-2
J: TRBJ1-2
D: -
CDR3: CASSLDEGSVHYFF
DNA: TGTGCCAGCAGTTTAGATGAGGGGAGCGTCCACTACTTCTTC

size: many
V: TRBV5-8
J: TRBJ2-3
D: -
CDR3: CASSGGFRHDTQYF
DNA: TGTGCCAGCAGCGGGGGGTTTAGACACGATACGCAGTATTTT

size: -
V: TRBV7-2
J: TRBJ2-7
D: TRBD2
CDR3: CASSGGGGLYEQYF
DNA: TGTGCCAGCAGCGGGGGGGGGGGTCTCTACGAGCAGTACTTC

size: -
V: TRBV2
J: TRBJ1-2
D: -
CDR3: CASSVVLYGYTF
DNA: TGTGCCAGCAGTGTAGTTTTGTATGGCTACACCTTC

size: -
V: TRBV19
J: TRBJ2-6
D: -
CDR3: CASSIDSSTGTYSGANVLTF
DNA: TGTGCCAGTAGTATAGATTCCTCGACAGGGACTTACTCTGGGGCCAACGTCCTGACTTTC

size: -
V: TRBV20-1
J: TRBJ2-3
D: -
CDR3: CSANPGTAEGGDTQYF
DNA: TGCAGTGCTAACCCCGGGACGGCCGAAGGGGGAGATACGCAGTATTTT

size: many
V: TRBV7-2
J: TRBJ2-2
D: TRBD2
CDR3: CASSLATSGGWTGELFF
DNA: TGTGCCAGCAGCTTAGCGACTAGCGGGGGTTGGACCGGGGAGCTGTTTTTT

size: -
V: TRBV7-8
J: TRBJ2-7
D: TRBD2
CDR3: CASSRETAGEEQYF
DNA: TGTGCCAGCAGCAGAGAGACAGCGGGGGAAGAGCAGTACTTC

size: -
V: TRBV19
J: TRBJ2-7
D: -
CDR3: CASSASGTYAQYF
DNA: TGCGCCAGTAGTGCATCAGGGACGTATGCGCAGTACTTC

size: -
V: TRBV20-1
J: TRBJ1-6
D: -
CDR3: CSARGLSGSPLHF
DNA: TGCAGTGCTAGAGGTCTAAGTGGCTCACCCCTCCACTTT

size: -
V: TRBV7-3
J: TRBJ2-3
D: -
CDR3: CVSSLPVGRGAEGF
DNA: -

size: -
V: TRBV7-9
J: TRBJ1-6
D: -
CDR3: CASSLGGRGSPLHF
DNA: TGTGCCAGCAGCTTGGGGGGTAGGGGTTCACCCCTCCACTTT

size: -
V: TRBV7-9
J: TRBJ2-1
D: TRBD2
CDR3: CASSFDVASGQFFFF
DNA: TGTGCCAGCAGCTTCGATGTGGCTAGCGGCCAGTTCTTCTTCTTC

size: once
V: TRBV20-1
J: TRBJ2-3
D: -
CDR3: CSARDPSSGNTQYF
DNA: TGCAGTGCTAGAGATCCCAGCTCTGGAAATACGCAGTATTTT

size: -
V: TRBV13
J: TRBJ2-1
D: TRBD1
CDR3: CASSLPGQGALQFF
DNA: TGTGCCAGCAGCCTCCCGGGACAGGGGGCATTGCAGTTCTTC

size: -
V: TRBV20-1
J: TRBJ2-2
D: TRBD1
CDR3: CSAATTGVNRELFF
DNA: TGCAGTGCCGCGACTACAGGGGTGAACAGGGAGCTGTTTTTT

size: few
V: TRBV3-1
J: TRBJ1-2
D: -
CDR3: CASSQDRGKGGYTF
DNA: TGTGCCAGCAGCCAAGACCGCGGAAAAGGGGGCTACACCTTC

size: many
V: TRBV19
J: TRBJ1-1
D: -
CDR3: CASSPSRRPLNTEAFF
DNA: TGTGCCAGTAGTCCTTCAAGACGACCCTTGAACACTGAAGCTTTCTTT

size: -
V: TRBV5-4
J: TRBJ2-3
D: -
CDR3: CASSQSKARVMRDTQYF
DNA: TGTGCCAGCAGCCAATCCAAGGCCAGGGTGATGAGGGATACGCAGTATTTT

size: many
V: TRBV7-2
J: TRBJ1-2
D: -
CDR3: CASSLGRTPNYGYTF
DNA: TGTGCCAGCAGCTTAGGTAGGACTCCGAACTATGGCTACACCTTC

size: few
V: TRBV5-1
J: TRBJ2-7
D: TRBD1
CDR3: CASQKGGASSEQYF
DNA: TGCGCCAGCCAAAAAGGGGGCGCTTCGTCCGAGCAGTACTTC

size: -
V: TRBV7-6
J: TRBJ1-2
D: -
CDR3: CASSPTGQTYEQYYTF
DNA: TGTGCCAGCAGCCCAACAGGGCAGACCTACGAGCAGTACTACACCTTC

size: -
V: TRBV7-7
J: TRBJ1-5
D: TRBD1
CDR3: CASNPRQGRNTGEF
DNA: TGTGCTAGCAACCCACGACAGGGAAGGAACACCGGGGAGTTT

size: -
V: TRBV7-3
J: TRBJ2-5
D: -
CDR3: CASSLGLGPPTSSYF
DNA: TGTGCCAGCAGCTTAGGCCTGGGGCCTCCTACGAGCAGTTACTTC

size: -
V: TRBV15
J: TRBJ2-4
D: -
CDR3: CATSTSGTYLAKNIQYF
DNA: TGTGCCACCAGCACCTCGGGGACTTACCTAGCCAAAAACATTCAGTACTTC